The clone carrying this T cell receptor beta chain came up many times. Its antigen is currently unknown. The entry originates in a study of T cell repertoires in cytomegalovirus infection. CDR3 length: 15 amino acids. After removal of 3 bases from V and 0 bases from J, the junction contained 1 base not matched to a gene. CDR1 and CDR2 from the germline V gene are SGHTA and FQGNSA. TCRdb re-called the reads with MiXCR, one entry per CDR3 protein. The data show 350,000 to 400,000 distinct CDR3 sequences, about a third seen once. This TCR came from a human donor in good health (CMV status not recorded). Some clones in this sample may be carry-over from other donors' samples. This rearrangement joins TRBV7-2 to TRBJ2-1, with 8 bases identical to TRBD2. The sequencing used cultured PBMCs, collected from culture after CMV antigen stimulation. In DNA, the CDR3 is TGTGCCAGCAGCTTTAGCGGGATCTCCTACAATGAGCAGTTCTTC. It is translated as CASSFSGISYNEQFF.